This T cell receptor beta chain comes out of a study of T cells after yellow fever vaccination. CDR1 and CDR2 from the germline V gene are DFQATT and SNEGSKA (reference sequence). CDR3 length: 13 amino acids. The germline V and J ends were trimmed by 6 bases and 1 base, with 11 bases remaining between them. In regard to this clonotype: Its antigen remains unidentified.

Study-wide points: At around 96% for CD4 and 70% to 90% for CD8, most primary-vaccination clones showed up again after the booster.

Template-switching 5'RACE yielded the TCR cDNA; a universal primer site and UMIs were added in the process. TCRdb called the 5' RACE reads again in MiXCR, with one record for every CDR3 protein. This sample carries approximately 600,000 distinct CDR3 sequences, about 12% of them seen once, and the ten largest clones take 14% to 15%. This chain connects TRBV20-1 to TRBJ2-3, with D perhaps TRBD1 or TRBD2 (5 bases each). The sample here was PBMCs, taken on the day of the yellow fever booster vaccination. The receptor's source is a man aged 30-40 years who received the YFV17D yellow fever vaccine. The CDR3 coding sequence is TGCAGTGCCAAGGGGAGCGGCACAGATACGCAGTATTTT. Its protein is CSAKGSGTDTQYF.